One sample yielded the 11 T cell receptor beta chains listed below, sequenced in a study of identical twins. TCRdb re-called the 5' RACE reads with MiXCR, one entry per CDR3 protein. The profile shows hundreds of thousands of distinct CDR3 sequences, about 18% of them singletons. This sample also appeared in a second study, on T cells expressing NK-cell markers.

Material for sequencing was PBMCs. These receptors were collected from a woman aged 18-29 years in good health.

To note about this clonotype: Mismatch with germline at one junction end may stem from a read error. This sequence joins TRBV7-7 and TRBJ2-1; unclear D gene. Germline V lookup: CDR1 SSHAT, CDR2 FNYEAQ (reference sequence). The CDR3 contains 13 residues. CDR3 DNA: TGTGCTAGCAGCTTTGGCCCCACGGGCGAGCAGTTCTTC. Protein product: CASSFGPTGEQFF.

This chain connects TRBV19 to TRBJ1-1; 8 bases are shared with TRBD1. This CDR3 spans 13 amino acids. V dropped 6 bases and J dropped 7; count of bases not matched to a gene: 7. Germline values: CDR1 LNHDA, CDR2 SQIVND (reference sequence). The CDR3 region has the DNA TGTGCCAGTAGCCCATCAGGGGGCCGTGAAGCTTTCTTT. This translates into CASSPSGGREAFF.

Only a few counts were recorded for this clonotype. CDR3 amino acids: CASSPSWGGRDTQYF. CDR3 nucleotides: TGTGCCAGCAGCCCCTCCTGGGGGGGCCGGGATACGCAGTATTTT. The V call is TRBV7-8, the J call TRBJ2-3, with D maybe TRBD2 (7 bases). The CDR3 runs to 15 residues. Germline CDR1 is SGHVS and CDR2 is FQNEAQ. Deletions cut 5 bases from V and 6 bases from J, with 18 bases between.

This clonotype was observed a few times. The V call is TRBV7-6, the J call TRBJ2-3, with 10 bases that match TRBD2. Germline V gene sequence: CDR1 SGHVS, CDR2 FNYEAQ. This CDR3 contains 20 residues. V shed 5 bases and J 2 bases; nucleotides not matched to a gene: 19. CDR3 sequence: CASSARPTSGTYYFTDTQYF. The CDR3 nucleotides are TGTGCCAGCAGCGCCCGACCCACTAGCGGGACTTACTACTTCACAGATACGCAGTATTTT.

This clonotype was observed at least ten times. The CDR3 here is CASSERSSGGRTDTQYF. In DNA, the CDR3 is TGTGCCAGCAGTGAGAGGTCTAGCGGGGGTCGCACAGATACGCAGTATTTT. The gene calls are TRBV6-1 and TRBJ2-3, with 10 positions matching TRBD2. The V gene's germline CDR1 is MNHNS and CDR2 SASEGT. The length of the CDR3 is 17 residues. The ends lost 3 bases at V and 1 base at J; junction bases unmatched: 7.

Ten or more counts support this clonotype. The gene calls are TRBV12-3 or TRBV12-4 and TRBJ1-2; D gene ambiguous. The length of the CDR3 is 12 residues. With 4 bases removed from V and 7 bases from J, the gap between germline ends came to 10 bases. CDR3 residues: CASSSHLGGYTF. CDR3 DNA sequence: TGTGCCAGCAGTTCCCACCTCGGTGGCTACACCTTC.

In this sample, this clonotype turned up a few times. This chain connects TRBV11-2 to TRBJ1-3; TRBD1 might be the D (5 bases). Germline-derived CDR1 and CDR2 are SGHAT and FQNNGV. CDR3 length equals 11 residues. Trimming shortened V by 5 bases and J by 8 bases, and 7 bases separated the two germline ends. The CDR3 nucleotides read TGTGCCAGCAGCCAGGGAGACACCATATATTTT. This gives the protein CASSQGDTIYF.

This clonotype has a count of ten or more. The rearrangement joins TRBV7-9 to TRBJ2-1, with D perhaps TRBD2 (5 bases). With 1 base removed from V and 4 bases from J, the gap between germline ends came to 11 bases. The CDR3 runs to 15 residues. CDR1 is SEHNR and CDR2 is FQNEAQ in the germline V gene (reference sequence). Here the CDR3 reads CASSLGEIRYNEQFF. The CDR3 nucleotides read TGTGCCAGCAGCTTAGGGGAGATACGATACAATGAGCAGTTCTTC. The full variable domain, in which reference TRBV7-9 and TRBJ2-1 provide the parts outside the CDR3, is DTGVSQNPRHKITKRGQNVTFRCDPISEHNRLYWYRQTLGQGPEFLTYFQNEAQLEKSRLLSDRFSAERPKGSFSTLEIQRTEQGDSAMYLCASSLGEIRYNEQFFGPGTRLTVL.

This clonotype was counted ten times or more. The rearrangement links TRBV5-1 to TRBJ2-7, with D hard to call. The V gene lost 0 bases and the J gene lost 7 bases, with 5 bases spanning the gap. CDR3 length equals 11 residues. The germline CDR1 and CDR2 sequences are SGHRS and YFSETQ. In DNA, the CDR3 is TGCGCCAGCAGCTTGGAGGCGGAGCAGTACTTC. Translated, it gives CASSLEAEQYF.

This clonotype occurred a few times. The chain joins TRBV29-1 to TRBJ1-2; perhaps TRBD1 as D (6 bases). The germline gives CDR1 SQVTM, CDR2 ANQGSEA. CDR3 length: 14 amino acids. Deletions cut 6 bases from V and 5 bases from J, with 19 bases between. CDR3 DNA: TGCAGCGTCGCCTCTGGGGGGCGAGGATATGGCTACACCTTC. Translation gives CSVASGGRGYGYTF.

The table lists this clonotype with a few counts. This chain uses TRBV9 with TRBJ2-7; D could derive from TRBD1 or TRBD2 (6 bases each). CDR1 SGDLS and CDR2 YYNGEE come from the germline V gene. Trimming shortened V by 0 bases and J by 5 bases, and 15 bases separated the two germline ends. This CDR3 has 15 residues. The CDR3 bases are TGTGCCAGCAGCGTAGTAGGAGGGGGAATCGACGAGCAGTACTTC. Its translation: CASSVVGGGIDEQYF.